This entry concerns a single T cell receptor beta chain. Its specificity is not known. This specimen comes from a study of PD-1 blockade in mismatch repair-deficient tumors. The overall study: All were previously treated, progressing patients with about 11 mismatch repair-deficient cancer types.

Study-wide points: Tumor-resident clones, often absent from pretreatment blood, expanded after pembrolizumab and then contracted.

Profiled with immunoSEQ multiplex PCR; TCRdb holds only in-frame clones, not every one. Counted here are 90,000 to 120,000 clones, approximately 80% occurring once; the ten biggest clones make up about 6.3%. The CDR3 loop spans 12 amino acids. V trimming: 10 bases; J trimming: 5 bases; junction bases outside the gene matches: 4. CDR1 MNHEY and CDR2 SVGAGI come from the germline V gene. V usage is TRBV6-5 and J usage is TRBJ1-3, with 8 bases identical to TRBD1. This TCR derives from an adult with mismatch repair-deficient cancer. The sequencing used peripheral blood, collected roughly 36 weeks after starting pembrolizumab. The DNA for the CDR3 is TGTGCCACCACAGGGGGAAGAAACACCATATATTTT. It yields the protein CATTGGRNTIYF.